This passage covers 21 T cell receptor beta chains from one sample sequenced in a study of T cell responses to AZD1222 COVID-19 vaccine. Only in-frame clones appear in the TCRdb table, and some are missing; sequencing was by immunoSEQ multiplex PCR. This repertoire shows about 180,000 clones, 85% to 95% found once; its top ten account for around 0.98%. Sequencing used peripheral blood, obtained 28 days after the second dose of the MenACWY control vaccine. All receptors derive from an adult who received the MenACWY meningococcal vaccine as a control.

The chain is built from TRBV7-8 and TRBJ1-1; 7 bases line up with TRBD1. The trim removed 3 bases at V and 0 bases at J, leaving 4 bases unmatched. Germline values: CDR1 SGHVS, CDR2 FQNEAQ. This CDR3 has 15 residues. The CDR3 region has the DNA TGTGCCAGCAGCTTCGGGACAGTTATGAACACTGAAGCTTTCTTT. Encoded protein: CASSFGTVMNTEAFF. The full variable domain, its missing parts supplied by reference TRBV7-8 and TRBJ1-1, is GAGVSQSPRYKVAKRGQDVALRCDPISGHVSLFWYQQALGQGPEFLTYFQNEAQLDKSGLPSDRFFAERPEGSVSTLKIQRTQQEDSAVYLCASSFGTVMNTEAFFGQGTRLTVV.

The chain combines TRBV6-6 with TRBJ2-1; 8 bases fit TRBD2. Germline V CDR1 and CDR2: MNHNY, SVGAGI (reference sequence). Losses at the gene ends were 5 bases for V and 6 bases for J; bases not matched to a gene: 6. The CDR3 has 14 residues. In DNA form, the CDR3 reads TGTGCCAGCAGTACGGGGGGGCCTCTCAATGAGCAGTTCTTC. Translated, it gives CASSTGGPLNEQFF.

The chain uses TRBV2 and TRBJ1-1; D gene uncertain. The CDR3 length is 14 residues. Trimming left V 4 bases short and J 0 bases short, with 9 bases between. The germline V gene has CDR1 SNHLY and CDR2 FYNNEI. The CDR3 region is CASSGERVNTEAFF. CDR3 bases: TGTGCCAGCAGTGGGGAAAGGGTGAACACTGAAGCTTTCTTT.

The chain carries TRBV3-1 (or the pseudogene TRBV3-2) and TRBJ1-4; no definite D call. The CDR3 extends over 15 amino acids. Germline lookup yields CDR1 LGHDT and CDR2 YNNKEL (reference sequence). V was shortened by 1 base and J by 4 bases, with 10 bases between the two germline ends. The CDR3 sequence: CASSQGVGYNEKLFF. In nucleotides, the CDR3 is TGTGCCAGCAGCCAAGGGGTCGGATATAATGAAAAACTGTTTTTT.

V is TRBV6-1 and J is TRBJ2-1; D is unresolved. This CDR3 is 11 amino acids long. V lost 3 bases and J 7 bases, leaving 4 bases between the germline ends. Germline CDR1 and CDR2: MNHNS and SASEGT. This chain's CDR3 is CASSDSNEQFF. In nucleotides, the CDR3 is TGTGCCAGCAGTGATTCAAATGAGCAGTTCTTC.

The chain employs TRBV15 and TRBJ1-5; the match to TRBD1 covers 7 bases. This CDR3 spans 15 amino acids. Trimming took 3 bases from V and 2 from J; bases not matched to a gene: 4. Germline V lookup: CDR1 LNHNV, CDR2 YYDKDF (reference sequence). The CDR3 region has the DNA TGTGCCACCAGCAGTTTTGACAGGGGCAATCAGCCCCAGCATTTT. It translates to CATSSFDRGNQPQHF.

The CDR3 bases are TGTGCCAGCAGCCCTTCGGGGAACACCATATATTTT. It yields the protein CASSPSGNTIYF. This sequence joins TRBV5-4 and TRBJ1-3, with unresolved D. Germline V gene lookup returns CDR1 SGHNT and CDR2 YYREEE (reference sequence). This CDR3 has 12 residues. V shed 4 bases and J shed 7 bases, with 9 bases lying between them.

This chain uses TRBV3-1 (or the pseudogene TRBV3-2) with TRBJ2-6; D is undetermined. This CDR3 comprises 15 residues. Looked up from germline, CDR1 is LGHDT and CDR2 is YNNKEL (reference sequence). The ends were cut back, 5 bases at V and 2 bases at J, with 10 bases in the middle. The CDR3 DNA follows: TGTGCCAGCAGCTACGACTTGACTGGGGCCAACGTCCTGACTTTC. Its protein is CASSYDLTGANVLTF.

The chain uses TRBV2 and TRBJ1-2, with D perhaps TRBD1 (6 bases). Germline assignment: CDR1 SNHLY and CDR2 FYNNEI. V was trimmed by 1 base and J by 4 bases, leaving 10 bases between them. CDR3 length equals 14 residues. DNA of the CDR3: TGTGCCAGCAGTGAAGAGGGGGTGAGCTATGGCTACACCTTC. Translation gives CASSEEGVSYGYTF.

The CDR3 spells CAWSGGNEKLFF. CDR3 DNA: TGTGCCTGGAGTGGGGGTAATGAAAAACTGTTTTTT. V is TRBV30 and J is TRBJ1-4, with D unresolved. This CDR3 has 12 residues. V dropped 1 base and J dropped 4 bases, with 4 bases sitting between them. Germline V CDR1 and CDR2: GTSNPN, SVGIG (reference sequence).

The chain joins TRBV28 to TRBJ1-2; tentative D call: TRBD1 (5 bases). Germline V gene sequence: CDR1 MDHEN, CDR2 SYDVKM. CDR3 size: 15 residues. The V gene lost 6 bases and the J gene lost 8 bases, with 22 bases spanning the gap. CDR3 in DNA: TGTGCCAGCAGGGTACGGGGGACCGTTCTAGGGGGCTACACCTTC. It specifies CASRVRGTVLGGYTF.

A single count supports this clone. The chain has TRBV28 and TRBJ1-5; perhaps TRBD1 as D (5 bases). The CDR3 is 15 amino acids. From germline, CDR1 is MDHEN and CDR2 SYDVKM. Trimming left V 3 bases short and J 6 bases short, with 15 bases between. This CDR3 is CASSLGQGSVQPQHF. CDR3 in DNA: TGTGCCAGCAGTTTGGGCCAGGGTAGTGTTCAGCCCCAGCATTTT.

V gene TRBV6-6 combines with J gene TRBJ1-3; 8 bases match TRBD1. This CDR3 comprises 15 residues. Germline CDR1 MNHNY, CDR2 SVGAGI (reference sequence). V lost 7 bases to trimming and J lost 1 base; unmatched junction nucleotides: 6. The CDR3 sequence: CASTVQGVSGNTIYF. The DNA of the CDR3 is TGTGCCAGCACCGTACAGGGGGTATCTGGAAACACCATATATTTT.

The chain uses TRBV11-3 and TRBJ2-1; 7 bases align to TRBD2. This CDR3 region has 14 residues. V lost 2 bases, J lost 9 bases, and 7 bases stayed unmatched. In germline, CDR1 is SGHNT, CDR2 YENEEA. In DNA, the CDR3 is TGTGCCAGCAGCTTACAGGGAGGGAGGACTGAGCAGTTCTTC. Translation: CASSLQGGRTEQFF.

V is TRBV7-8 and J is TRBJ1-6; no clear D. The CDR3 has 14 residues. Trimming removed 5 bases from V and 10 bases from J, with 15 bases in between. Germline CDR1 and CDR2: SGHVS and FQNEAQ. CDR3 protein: CASSLGSGGSPLHF. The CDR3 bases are TGTGCCAGCAGCCTTGGCTCGGGCGGCTCACCCCTCCACTTT.

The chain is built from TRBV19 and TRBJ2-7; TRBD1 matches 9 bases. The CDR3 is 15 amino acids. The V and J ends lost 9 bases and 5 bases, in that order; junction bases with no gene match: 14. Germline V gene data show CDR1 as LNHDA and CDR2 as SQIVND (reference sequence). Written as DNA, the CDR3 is TGTGCCAGCCAAACCACCGGGACAGGGCGGAACGAGCAGTACTTC. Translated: CASQTTGTGRNEQYF.

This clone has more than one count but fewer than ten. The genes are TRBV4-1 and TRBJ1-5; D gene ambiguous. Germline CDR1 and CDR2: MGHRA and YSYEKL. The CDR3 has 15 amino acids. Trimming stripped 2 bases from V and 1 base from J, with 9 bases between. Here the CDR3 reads CASSQFIQSNQPQHF. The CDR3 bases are TGCGCCAGCAGCCAATTTATTCAGAGCAATCAGCCCCAGCATTTT.

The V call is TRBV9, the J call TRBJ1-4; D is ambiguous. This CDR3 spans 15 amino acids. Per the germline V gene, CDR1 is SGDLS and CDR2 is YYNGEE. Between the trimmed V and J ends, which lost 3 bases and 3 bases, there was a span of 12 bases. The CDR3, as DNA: TGTGCCAGCAGCGCCTTGGGCACGGCTAATGAAAAACTGTTTTTT. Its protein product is CASSALGTANEKLFF.

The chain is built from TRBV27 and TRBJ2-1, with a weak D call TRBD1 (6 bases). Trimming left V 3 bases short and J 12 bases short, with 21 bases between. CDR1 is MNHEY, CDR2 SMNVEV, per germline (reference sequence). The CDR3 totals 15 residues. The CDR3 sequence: CASSLGTTRQQRQFF. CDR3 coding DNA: TGTGCCAGCAGTTTGGGGACAACGAGGCAGCAGCGGCAGTTCTTC.

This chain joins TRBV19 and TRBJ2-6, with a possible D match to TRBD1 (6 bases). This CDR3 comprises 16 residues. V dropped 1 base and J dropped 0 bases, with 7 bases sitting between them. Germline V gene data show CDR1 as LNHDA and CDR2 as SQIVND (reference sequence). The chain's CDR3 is CASSIGGRSGANVLTF. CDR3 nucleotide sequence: TGTGCCAGTAGTATAGGGGGGCGCTCTGGGGCCAACGTCCTGACTTTC.

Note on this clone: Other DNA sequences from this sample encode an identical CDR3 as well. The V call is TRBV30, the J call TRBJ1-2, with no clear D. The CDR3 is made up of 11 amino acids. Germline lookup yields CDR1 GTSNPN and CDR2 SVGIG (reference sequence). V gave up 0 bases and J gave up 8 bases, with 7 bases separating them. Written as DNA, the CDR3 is TGTGCCTGGAGTGTTCTCGGGGGCTACACCTTC. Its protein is CAWSVLGGYTF.